This T cell receptor (beta chain) was retrieved from a study of persistence of HIV-infected CD4 T cells. Study-wide context: Isolated cells were CMV- and HIV-1 Gag-responding CD4+ T cells.

Concerning this clone itself: What it binds is unknown.

Sequencing used immunoSEQ version 4 in survey mode. Profiled with immunoSEQ multiplex PCR; TCRdb holds only in-frame clones, not every one. Of around 28,000 clones listed, approximately 78% are singletons. Trimming at V came to 5 bases and at J to 1 base, leaving 10 bases not matched to a gene. The CDR3 loop spans 18 amino acids. Germline values: CDR1 SSHAT, CDR2 FNYEAQ (reference sequence). Stimulation used 8.5 to 10 ug/mL lysate from CMV-infected fibroblasts. Memory cells lacking CD40L and CD69 with high CD45RO were sorted. Donors had undetectable plasma HIV-1 RNA, under 50 copies/mL, for 4+ years. This clonotype was obtained from an adult man with HIV who was CMV-seropositive. V and J are TRBV7-7 and TRBJ1-6; 8 bases align to TRBD1. Sequencing used CD4+ T cells sorted from PBMCs after 18-hour stimulation, obtained from a patient who received antiretroviral therapy. CDR3 DNA sequence: TGTGCCAGCAGCCCTCCCCGGACAGGGCAGTCCTATAATTCACCCCTCCACTTT. Translation gives CASSPPRTGQSYNSPLHF.